This TCR beta chain stems from a study of cytomegalovirus exposure and HLA in healthy donors. The PCR contained 60 Vbeta and 13 Jbeta primers. TCRdb's table, derived via immunoSEQ multiplex PCR, lists solely in-frame clones and lacks some. The sample includes some 250,000 clones, 81% of them seen just once. V trimming: 0 bases; J trimming: 4 bases; junction bases outside the gene matches: 16. The CDR3 is 20 residues long. CDR1 is MGHRA, CDR2 YSYEKL, per germline. Points on this clone: Its antigen is unidentified.

Study-level points and caveats: HLA allele associations emerged for some 16,000 TCR beta sequences in a later analysis, at 0.05 false discovery rate. An analysis was carried out at a later point. It showed that HLA-associated TCR beta chains were more clonally expanded than equally common non-associated chains.

The source of this sequence is a woman in her sixties in good health and CMV-seropositive. Sequencing was performed on PBMCs. The chain carries TRBV4-1 and TRBJ2-2, with 8 bases matching TRBD2. This chain's CDR3 is CASSQDPVTSGGRGTGELFF. The CDR3 DNA reads as TGCGCCAGCAGCCAAGATCCGGTAACTAGCGGAGGGCGGGGCACCGGGGAGCTGTTTTTT.